This passage covers 29 T cell receptor beta chains from one sample sequenced in a study of spatial heterogeneity in lung cancer. Described time point: sample taken at primary tumor resection. Whole RNA came from tumor, nontumor lung or frozen PBMC and was sequenced without being sorted. TCRdb fed the 5' RACE reads into MiXCR, producing one record per CDR3 protein. The data contain 70,000 to 90,000 distinct CDR3 sequences, 10% to 15% of them singletons. This specimen was PBMCs, taken at surgery. Source of these receptors: a male donor with early-stage non-small cell lung cancer.

This clonotype has a count of ten or more. Sequence at one end of the junction differs from germline and may be a read error. V and J are TRBV12-5 and TRBJ1-5, with D perhaps matching TRBD1 (6 bases). Per germline, CDR1 LGHNT and CDR2 FRNRAP. The CDR3 has 13 amino acids. The CDR3 loop reads CASDLDRNQPQHF. The CDR3 nucleotides read TGTGCTAGTGATTTGGACAGAAATCAGCCCCAGCATTTT.

This chain joins TRBV12-3 or TRBV12-4 and TRBJ1-1, with TRBD1 as a possible D gene (6 bases). This CDR3 is built from 15 residues. Trimming removed 5 bases at V and 3 bases at J, with 16 bases between. The CDR3 DNA sequence: TGTGCCAGCAGTCAAAGGGGGGTGGCCTACACTGAAGCTTTCTTT. Protein product: CASSQRGVAYTEAFF.

This chain joins TRBV27 and TRBJ1-6; no clear D. The germline V and J ends were trimmed by 0 bases and 0 bases, with 6 bases remaining between them. This CDR3 comprises 16 residues. Looked up from germline, CDR1 is MNHEY and CDR2 is SMNVEV (reference sequence). The CDR3, as DNA: TGTGCCAGCAGTTTATCTGCCAGCTCCTATAATTCACCCCTCCACTTT. As protein: CASSLSASSYNSPLHF.

J is TRBJ1-3 and V is TRBV18; D perhaps matches TRBD1 (6 bases). V was clipped by 6 bases and J by 1 base, with 13 bases between them. The CDR3 sequence is 15 residues long. Germline CDR1 KGHSH, CDR2 LQKENI. Here the CDR3 reads CASSGQGPSGNTIYF. In DNA form, the CDR3 reads TGTGCCAGCTCTGGGCAGGGGCCTTCTGGAAACACCATATATTTT.

V and J are TRBV5-5 and TRBJ1-2; TRBD1 agrees at 9 bases. Germline values: CDR1 SGHKS, CDR2 YYEKEE (reference sequence). This CDR3 has 13 amino acids. V lost 5 bases and J lost 6; bases outside the gene matches: 5. The CDR3 sequence is CASSPRQGDGYTF. The CDR3 DNA is TGTGCCAGCAGTCCACGACAGGGGGATGGCTACACCTTC. Together with reference TRBV5-5 and TRBJ1-2, the CDR3 gives the full variable domain: DAGVTQSPTHLIKTRGQQVTLRCSPISGHKSVSWYQQVLGQGPQFIFQYYEKEERGRGNFPDRFSARQFPNYSSELNVNALLLGDSALYLCASSPRQGDGYTFGSGTRLTVV.

The chain links TRBV15 to TRBJ2-5; TRBD2 matches 8 bases. Germline-derived CDR1 and CDR2 are LNHNV and YYDKDF (reference sequence). This CDR3 contains 16 residues. Trimming cost V 1 base and J 0 bases; bases outside gene matches: 4. The CDR3 DNA is TGTGCCACCAGCAGAGGCGGGAGGTTGAACCAAGAGACCCAGTACTTC. Translation: CATSRGGRLNQETQYF.

This clonotype was detected a few times. The chain has TRBV12-3 or TRBV12-4 and TRBJ2-1; 10 bases align to TRBD1. Trimming cost V 6 bases and J 7 bases; bases outside gene matches: 9. This CDR3 is built from 15 residues. CDR3 protein: CASSFDRGLRNEQFF. As DNA, the CDR3 is TGTGCCAGCAGCTTCGACAGGGGGCTAAGGAATGAGCAGTTCTTC.

Regarding this clonotype: It may be a read error: a sequence one base away is much more abundant. V usage is TRBV12-3 or TRBV12-4 and J usage is TRBJ1-5; D gene uncertain. The CDR3 length is 13 residues. The ends were cut back, 2 bases at V and 7 bases at J, with 9 bases in the middle. CDR3 region: CASSLSKEQPQHF. CDR3 sequence (DNA): TGTGCCAGCAGTTTAAGCAAGGAACAGCCCCAGCATTTT.

The chain has TRBV3-1 and TRBJ2-7, with 9 bases fitting TRBD2. Germline V gene lookup returns CDR1 LGHDT and CDR2 YNNKEL (reference sequence). V gave up 4 bases and J gave up 5 bases; unmatched junction bases: 6. CDR3 length equals 14 residues. Written as DNA, the CDR3 is TGTGCCAGCAGCCCGGGACTAGCCGAGGACGAGCAGTACTTC. Its translation: CASSPGLAEDEQYF.

This clonotype showed up many times. The V gene is TRBV4-3, the J gene TRBJ2-7; TRBD2 matches at 8 bases. The V and J ends lost 1 base and 1 base, in that order; junction bases with no gene match: 6. The CDR3 has 16 residues. From germline, CDR1 is LGHNA and CDR2 YSLEER. The CDR3 region is CASSQGLTGGSYEQYF. CDR3 in DNA: TGCGCCAGCAGCCAAGGTTTGACGGGAGGGTCCTACGAGCAGTACTTC.

This clonotype was counted between two and nine times. J is TRBJ2-2 and V is TRBV20-1; the D is unclear. Trimming took off 6 bases at V and 0 bases at J, with 11 bases between the two ends. The germline V gene has CDR1 DFQATT and CDR2 SNEGSKA (reference sequence). The CDR3 consists of 14 residues. The DNA for the CDR3 is TGCAGTGCCCCGGACGGTGCGAACACCGGGGAGCTGTTTTTT. Translated, it gives CSAPDGANTGELFF.

The sample holds a few counts of this clonotype. This chain links TRBV5-6 with TRBJ2-5, with 7 bases matching TRBD2. J was trimmed by 4 bases and V by 0 bases; bases with no gene match: 12. This CDR3 has 17 amino acids. Germline V gives CDR1 SGHDT, CDR2 YYEEEE. CDR3 nucleotide sequence: TGTGCCAGCAGCTTGGAGTCGTACGCGGGAGAAGGAGAGACCCAGTACTTC. This codes for CASSLESYAGEGETQYF.

The V and J genes are TRBV6-5 and TRBJ2-3; 7 nucleotides match TRBD2. This CDR3 comprises 15 residues. With 0 bases clipped from V and 0 bases from J, the junction kept 0 bases outside the gene matches. Germline values: CDR1 MNHEY, CDR2 SVGAGI. The CDR3 spells CASSYSSGSTDTQYF. The CDR3 DNA reads as TGTGCCAGCAGTTACTCTAGCGGGAGCACAGATACGCAGTATTTT.

The chain links TRBV24-1 to TRBJ2-1; 8 bases line up with TRBD2. Germline CDR1 reads KGHDR; CDR2 reads SFDVKD. The V segment lost 4 bases and the J segment 3 bases; nucleotides outside the gene matches: 16. The CDR3 covers 19 residues. CDR3 sequence (DNA): TGTGCCACCAGTGACTCTATGGACAATCAGCGGGAGATCTACAATGAGCAGTTCTTC. Protein sequence: CATSDSMDNQREIYNEQFF.

V gene TRBV20-1 combines with J gene TRBJ1-2; 9 bases line up with TRBD1. V dropped 4 bases and J dropped 6; count of bases not matched to a gene: 9. Germline values: CDR1 DFQATT, CDR2 SNEGSKA (reference sequence). CDR3 size: 14 residues. The CDR3 coding sequence is TGCAGTGCTATCTCCGGGACAGGGAGGGATGGCTACACCTTC. This translates into CSAISGTGRDGYTF.

In this sample, this clonotype turned up a few times. V gene TRBV9 combines with J gene TRBJ2-3, with a possible D match to TRBD2 (6 bases). CDR3 length: 15 amino acids. V lost 4 bases and J 2 bases, leaving 14 bases between the germline ends. Looked up from germline, CDR1 is SGDLS and CDR2 is YYNGEE. CDR3 nucleotides: TGTGCCAGCAGCTCCTCTGGAGGGTTCACAGATACGCAGTATTTT. Translated, it gives CASSSSGGFTDTQYF.

This clonotype occurred many times. The gene calls are TRBV29-1 and TRBJ2-3; possibly TRBD1 for D (5 bases). Germline V CDR1 and CDR2: SQVTM, ANQGSEA. The CDR3 runs to 11 residues. V gave up 6 bases and J gave up 5 bases, with 9 bases separating them. Here the CDR3 reads CSVLTVDTQYF. The CDR3 nucleotides are TGCAGCGTATTGACAGTAGATACGCAGTATTTT.

This clonotype was picked up a small number of times. The rearrangement uses TRBV30 and TRBJ2-3; 8 bases match TRBD1. There are 12 residues in the CDR3. With V trimmed by 2 bases and J by 11 bases, 6 bases remained unmatched. From germline, CDR1 is GTSNPN and CDR2 SVGIG (reference sequence). The CDR3 reads CAWSYGTGWQYF. In DNA form, the CDR3 reads TGTGCCTGGAGTTACGGGACAGGCTGGCAGTATTTT.

This clonotype was detected ten times or more. The CDR3 DNA reads as TGTGCCTGGAGTAGGGATCTGGGGTACCAAGAGACCCAGTACTTC. Residues: CAWSRDLGYQETQYF. The V gene is TRBV30, the J gene TRBJ2-5, with D unclear. The CDR3 spans 15 residues. The V end lost 2 bases, the J end lost 0 bases, and 13 bases lay between the germline ends. Germline assignment: CDR1 GTSNPN and CDR2 SVGIG (reference sequence).

The chain has TRBV5-8 and TRBJ2-7, with a possible D match to TRBD1 (6 bases). The germline gives CDR1 SGHTS, CDR2 YDEGEE. The CDR3 contains 14 residues. The germline V and J ends were trimmed by 6 bases and 2 bases, with 15 bases remaining between them. The CDR3 sequence: CASTTKTGPYEQYF. The CDR3, as DNA: TGTGCCAGCACGACGAAGACAGGCCCCTACGAGCAGTACTTC. The variable domain in full, with the rest retrieved from reference TRBV5-8 and TRBJ2-7, is EAGVTQSPTHLIKTRGQQATLRCSPISGHTSVYWYQQALGLGLQFLLWYDEGEERNRGNFPPRFSGRQFPNYSSELNVNALELEDSALYLCASTTKTGPYEQYFGPGTRLTVT.

This clonotype was recorded once. A much larger clone sits a single nucleotide away, making a read error possible. CDR3 in amino acids: CASRPGLAGVHNEQFF. The CDR3 nucleotides are TGCGCCAGCAGACCGGGACTAGCGGGAGTACACAATGAGCAGTTCTTC. This rearrangement joins TRBV4-1 to TRBJ2-1, with TRBD2 identical over 14 bases. CDR3 length equals 16 residues. J was trimmed by 5 bases and V by 6 bases; bases with no gene match: 6. The germline CDR1 and CDR2 sequences are MGHRA and YSYEKL.

This clonotype was counted only a few times. J is TRBJ2-2 and V is TRBV7-2; D remains ambiguous. The V end was cut by 2 bases, the J end by 4 bases, with 8 bases between. The CDR3 has 14 amino acids. From germline, CDR1 is SGHTA and CDR2 FQGNSA. The CDR3 DNA reads TGTGCCAGCAGCTTACGCGGATCCACCGGGGAGCTGTTTTTT. This gives the protein CASSLRGSTGELFF.

Many counts were recorded for this clonotype. The CDR3 DNA sequence: TGTGCCATCAGTGAGTCGTCGGAGGGGAGGGGTACGCAGTATTTT. This translates into CAISESSEGRGTQYF. The chain couples TRBV10-3 to TRBJ2-3; 7 positions match TRBD2. J lost 8 bases, V lost 0 bases, and 8 bases had no gene match. CDR1 is ENHRY, CDR2 SYGVKD, per germline. CDR3 length: 15 amino acids.

In its sample, this clonotype was seen a few times. The J gene is TRBJ1-1, the V gene TRBV20-1; D is possibly TRBD1 (6 bases). The V and J ends lost 4 bases and 5 bases respectively, with 17 bases between them. Germline CDR1 DFQATT, CDR2 SNEGSKA (reference sequence). The CDR3 consists of 14 residues. CDR3 in DNA: TGCAGTGCTAACCCTGGGGGGCCCTTAACTGAAGCTTTCTTT. It codes for CSANPGGPLTEAFF.

This clonotype was found a few times. The chain carries TRBV18 and TRBJ1-4; D unclear. Trimming shortened V by 4 bases and J by 14 bases, and 26 bases separated the two germline ends. This CDR3 region has 16 residues. The germline V gene encodes CDR1 KGHSH and CDR2 LQKENI. The DNA for the CDR3 is TGTGCCAGCTCACGAACTCCGAGCAGTCCTGGGGAACGGCTGTTTTTT. Translation gives CASSRTPSSPGERLFF.

The table lists this clonotype with a few counts. V gene TRBV10-3 combines with J gene TRBJ2-3; 7 nucleotides agree with TRBD1. Germline lookup yields CDR1 ENHRY and CDR2 SYGVKD. The V and J ends lost 6 bases and 4 bases, in that order; junction bases with no gene match: 7. The CDR3 extends over 14 amino acids. The CDR3, as DNA: TGTGCCATCAGCAAAGGACAGGAAGCAGATACGCAGTATTTT. Protein: CAISKGQEADTQYF.

The chain is built from TRBV15 and TRBJ2-3; no firm D call. Trimming removed 4 bases from V and 5 bases from J, with 13 bases in between. Germline values: CDR1 LNHNV, CDR2 YYDKDF (reference sequence). This CDR3 region has 14 residues. The CDR3 DNA sequence: TGTGCCACCAGCACCTTATCTAGACAAGATACGCAGTATTTT. This codes for CATSTLSRQDTQYF. The complete variable domain, with remaining parts taken from reference TRBV15 and TRBJ2-3, reads DAMVIQNPRYQVTQFGKPVTLSCSQTLNHNVMYWYQQKSSQAPKLLFHYYDKDFNNEADTPDNFQSRRPNTSFCFLDIRSPGLGDTAMYLCATSTLSRQDTQYFGPGTRLTVL.

This clonotype came up a few times. This chain connects TRBV2 to TRBJ1-4; D might be TRBD1 (6 bases). The CDR3 has 15 residues. From germline, CDR1 is SNHLY and CDR2 FYNNEI. Trimming cost V 0 bases and J 8 bases, with 13 bases left between them. CDR3 amino acids: CASSEALGGREKLFF. The CDR3 DNA is TGTGCCAGCAGTGAAGCGCTTGGGGGCCGGGAAAAACTGTTTTTT.

The table lists this clonotype with a few counts. The rearrangement links TRBV27 to TRBJ2-5, with D possibly being TRBD1 (5 bases). The V gene's germline CDR1 is MNHEY and CDR2 SMNVEV (reference sequence). V was shortened by 6 bases and J by 4 bases, with 12 bases between the two germline ends. The CDR3 runs 13 residues. The CDR3 is CASRRQSAETQYF. The CDR3 nucleotides are TGTGCCAGCAGAAGACAGAGCGCAGAGACCCAGTACTTC.